These 3 T cell receptor beta chains were sequenced from one sample in a study of vaccination and CD4 T cells after COVID-19. CD4+ T cells that had been cultured provided DNA sequenced with the Oncomine TCR Beta short-read assay. TCRdb processed the PCR reads anew with MiXCR; each CDR3 protein has one entry. This sample has around 10,000 distinct CDR3 sequences, with roughly 72% found just once. Which antigens these TCRs recognize remains unknown. As for treatment: roughly ten-day PBMC culture with coronavirus spike peptide pools or control peptides (ViraFEST assay). The sequenced sample consisted of CD4+ T cells from blood, cultured in vitro. These receptor sequences come from a human donor who had recovered from COVID-19.

The genes are TRBV7-9 and TRBJ1-1; D gene unclear. Trimming shortened V by 4 bases and J by 7 bases, and 4 bases separated the two germline ends. Germline CDR1 reads SEHNR; CDR2 reads FQNEAQ (reference sequence). The CDR3 length is 10 residues. DNA for the CDR3: TGTGCCAGCAGCTCCGATGAAGCTTTCTTT. This sequence encodes CASSSDEAFF. Together with reference TRBV7-9 and TRBJ1-1, the CDR3 gives the full variable domain: DTGVSQNPRHKITKRGQNVTFRCDPISEHNRLYWYRQTLGQGPEFLTYFQNEAQLEKSRLLSDRFSAERPKGSFSTLEIQRTEQGDSAMYLCASSSDEAFFGQGTRLTVV.

V is TRBV5-3 and J is TRBJ1-6; the D gene is possibly TRBD1 (5 bases). TRBV5-3 is reported as an ORF; its role is uncertain. CDR3 size: 13 residues. V was cut by 9 bases and J by 6 bases, with 13 bases left in between. For the CDR3, the DNA is TGTGCCACAAAAGGGGTAGTTAATTCACCCCTCCACTTT. It codes for CATKGVVNSPLHF.

This clonotype was picked up a small number of times. This chain connects TRBV21-1 to TRBJ2-3; the D call in the table, TRBD1, was not verified against the DNA. TRBV21-1 is noted as a pseudogene. The CDR3 is made up of 15 amino acids. The CDR3 DNA is TGTGCCAGCAGCCTACCAGGGGGATCCATGGATACGCAGTATTTT. Translating gives CASSLPGGSMDTQYF.